This T cell receptor beta chain originates from a study of CD4 T cells in relation to SARS-CoV-2 and coronaviruses. The V gene lost 3 bases and the J gene lost 2 bases, with 4 bases spanning the gap. Per the germline V gene, CDR1 is GTSNPN and CDR2 is SVGIG (reference sequence). The CDR3 sequence is 11 residues long. The unexposed donors gave CD4+ T cells in about 2011-2018, prior to COVID-19. The cells were cultured for about 10 days before CD4+ T cells were isolated. Assay: immunoSEQ multiplex PCR; the TCRdb copy retains only in-frame clones and omits some. This sample has more than 20,000 clones; 60% to 80% occur once, and the top ten carry about 18%. This clone has only a few counts. Its antigen is unknown.

Sequencing input: CD4+ T cells from PBMCs, cultured in vitro. The clonotype originates from a human donor in good health. This chain connects TRBV30 to TRBJ1-1; D ambiguous. The CDR3 DNA reads as TGTGCCTGGAGGTCCAACACTGAAGCTTTCTTT. This gives the protein CAWRSNTEAFF.